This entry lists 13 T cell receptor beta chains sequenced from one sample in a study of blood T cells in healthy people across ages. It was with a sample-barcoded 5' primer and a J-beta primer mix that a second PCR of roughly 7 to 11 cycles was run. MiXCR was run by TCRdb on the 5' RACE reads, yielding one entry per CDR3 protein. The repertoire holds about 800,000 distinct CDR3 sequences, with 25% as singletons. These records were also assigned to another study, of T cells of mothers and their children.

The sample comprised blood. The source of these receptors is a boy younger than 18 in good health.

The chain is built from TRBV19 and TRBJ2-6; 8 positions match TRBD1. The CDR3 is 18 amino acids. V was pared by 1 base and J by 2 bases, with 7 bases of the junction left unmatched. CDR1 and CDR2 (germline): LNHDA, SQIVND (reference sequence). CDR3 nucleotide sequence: TGTGCCAGTAGTATAGGTAGCCAGGGGGCGACTGGGGCCAACGTCCTGACTTTC. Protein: CASSIGSQGATGANVLTF.

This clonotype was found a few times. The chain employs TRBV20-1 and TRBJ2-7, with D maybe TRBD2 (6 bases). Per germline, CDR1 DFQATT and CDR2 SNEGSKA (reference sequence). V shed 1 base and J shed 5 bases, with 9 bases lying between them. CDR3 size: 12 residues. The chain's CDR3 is CSARGTTNEQYF. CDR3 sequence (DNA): TGCAGTGCTAGAGGGACTACAAACGAGCAGTACTTC.

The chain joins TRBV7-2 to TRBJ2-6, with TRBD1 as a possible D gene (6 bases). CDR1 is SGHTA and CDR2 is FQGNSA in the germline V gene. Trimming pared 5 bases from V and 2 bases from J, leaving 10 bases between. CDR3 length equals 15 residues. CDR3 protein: CASSLTGPGANVLTF. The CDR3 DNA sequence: TGTGCCAGCAGCCTCACAGGGCCTGGGGCCAACGTCCTGACTTTC.

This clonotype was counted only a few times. CDR3 residues: CASNTGQAAKGEQYF. The CDR3 region has the DNA TGTGCCAGCAACACCGGGCAAGCAGCGAAGGGCGAGCAGTACTTC. The rearrangement links TRBV6-6 to TRBJ2-5; D is unclear. The J call may be in error: the DNA end matches TRBJ2-7 better. Germline V gives CDR1 MNHNY, CDR2 SVGAGI (reference sequence). The CDR3 sequence is 15 residues long.

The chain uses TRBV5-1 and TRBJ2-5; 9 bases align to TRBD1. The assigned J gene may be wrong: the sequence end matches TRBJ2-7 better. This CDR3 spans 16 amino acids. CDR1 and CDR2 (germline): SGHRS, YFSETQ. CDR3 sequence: CASSLGPRDRDYEQYF. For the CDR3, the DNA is TGCGCCAGCAGCTTGGGTCCTCGGGACAGGGACTACGAGCAGTACTTC.

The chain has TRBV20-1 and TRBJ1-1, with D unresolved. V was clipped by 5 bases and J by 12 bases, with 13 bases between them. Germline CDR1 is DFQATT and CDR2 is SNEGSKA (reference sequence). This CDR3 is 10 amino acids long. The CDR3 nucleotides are TGCAGTGCTGTCCGGGAGGGAACTTTCTTT. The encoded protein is CSAVREGTFF.

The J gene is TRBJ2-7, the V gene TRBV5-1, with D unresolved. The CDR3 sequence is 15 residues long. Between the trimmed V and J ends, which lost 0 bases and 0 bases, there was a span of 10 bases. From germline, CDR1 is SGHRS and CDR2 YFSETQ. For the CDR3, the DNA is TGCGCCAGCAGCTTGGGTAACACCGGCTCCTACGAGCAGTACTTC. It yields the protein CASSLGNTGSYEQYF. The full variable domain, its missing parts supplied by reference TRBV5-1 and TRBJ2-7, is KAGVTQTPRYLIKTRGQQVTLSCSPISGHRSVSWYQQTPGQGLQFLFEYFSETQRNKGNFPGRFSGRQFSNSRSEMNVSTLELGDSALYLCASSLGNTGSYEQYFGPGTRLTVT.

The CDR3 protein is CASSLSREFGDEQYF. Here the CDR3 DNA reads TGTGCCAGCAGTTTATCGAGGGAGTTCGGGGATGAGCAGTACTTC. The chain joins TRBV27 to TRBJ2-5; D might be TRBD2 (5 bases). This CDR3 contains 15 residues. The V gene's germline CDR1 is MNHEY and CDR2 SMNVEV (reference sequence). V lost 0 bases to trimming and J lost 11 bases, with 19 bases between them.

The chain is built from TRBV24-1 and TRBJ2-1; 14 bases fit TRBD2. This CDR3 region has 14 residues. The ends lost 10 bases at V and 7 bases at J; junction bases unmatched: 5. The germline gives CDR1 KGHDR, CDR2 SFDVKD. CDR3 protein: CATGTSGSRNEQFF. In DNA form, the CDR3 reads TGTGCCACTGGGACTAGCGGGAGCCGAAATGAGCAGTTCTTC.

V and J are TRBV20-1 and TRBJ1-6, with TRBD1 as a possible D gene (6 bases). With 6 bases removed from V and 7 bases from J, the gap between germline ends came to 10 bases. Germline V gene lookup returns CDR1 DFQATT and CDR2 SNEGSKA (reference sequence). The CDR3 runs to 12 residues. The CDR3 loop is CSAHTGNSPLHF. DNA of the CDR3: TGCAGTGCCCATACAGGGAATTCACCCCTCCACTTT.

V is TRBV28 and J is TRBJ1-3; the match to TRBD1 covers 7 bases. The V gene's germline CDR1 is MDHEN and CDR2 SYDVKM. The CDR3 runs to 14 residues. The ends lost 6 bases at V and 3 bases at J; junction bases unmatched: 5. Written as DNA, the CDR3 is TGTGCCAGCAGCGTGACAGGGATTGGAAACACCATATATTTT. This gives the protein CASSVTGIGNTIYF.

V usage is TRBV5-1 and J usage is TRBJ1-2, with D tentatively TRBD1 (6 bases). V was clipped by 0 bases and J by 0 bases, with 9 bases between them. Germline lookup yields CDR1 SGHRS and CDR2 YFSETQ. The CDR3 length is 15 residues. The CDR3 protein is CASSLGQASNYGYTF. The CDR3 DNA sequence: TGCGCCAGCAGCTTGGGACAGGCATCTAACTATGGCTACACCTTC.

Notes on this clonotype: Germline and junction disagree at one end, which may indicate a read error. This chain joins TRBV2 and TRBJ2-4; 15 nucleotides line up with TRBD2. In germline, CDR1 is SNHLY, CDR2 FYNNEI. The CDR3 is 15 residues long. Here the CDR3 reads CASSEAGLAGGHRDF. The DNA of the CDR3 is TGTGCCAGCAGTGAAGCGGGACTAGCGGGAGGACACAGGGACTTC.